Below are 20 T cell receptor beta chains sequenced from a single sample in a study of T cell repertoires in cytomegalovirus infection. TCRdb independently ran MiXCR on the reads; one entry per CDR3 protein. The repertoire consists of approximately 1,000,000 distinct CDR3 sequences, with roughly 30% occurring once and the leading ten covering 13%. For these TCRs, the target antigens are not known. The sequencing used cultured CD8+ T cells from PBMCs, collected from culture after CMV antigen stimulation. Receptor source: a human donor in good health (CMV status not recorded). Some clones in this sample may be carry-over from other donors' samples.

This clonotype was picked up many times. V and J are TRBV7-8 and TRBJ2-7; D remains unclear. CDR1 is SGHVS, CDR2 FQNEAQ, per germline. The V gene lost 5 bases and the J gene lost 5 bases, with 13 bases spanning the gap. CDR3 size: 13 residues. CDR3 coding DNA: TGTGCCAGCAGCCCAACGATGATGGACGAGCAGTACGTC. Residues: CASSPTMMDEQYV.

As for this clonotype: A read error may be the cause here, since a much bigger clone is one base away. The chain joins TRBV6-6 to TRBJ2-5; TRBD2 matches 8 bases. Trimming took 5 bases from V and 1 from J; bases not matched to a gene: 6. The germline CDR1 and CDR2 sequences are MNHNY and SVGAGI (reference sequence). The CDR3 is 15 amino acids. The CDR3 sequence: CASSASGTSQETQYF. CDR3 nucleotide sequence: TGTGCCAGCAGTGCCTCCGGGACTAGCCAAGAGACCCAGTACTTC.

This clonotype occurred a few times. V usage is TRBV4-1 and J usage is TRBJ1-1; D gene ambiguous. Germline CDR1 and CDR2: MGHRA and YSYEKL. V was cut by 0 bases and J by 1 base, with 6 bases left in between. There are 14 residues in the CDR3. CDR3 coding DNA: TGCGCCAGCAGCCAAGAGACCAGGAACACTGAAGCTTTCTTT. This translates into CASSQETRNTEAFF.

The chain has TRBV15 and TRBJ2-3; D ambiguous. The CDR3 contains 15 residues. The V gene's germline CDR1 is LNHNV and CDR2 YYDKDF (reference sequence). Trimming left V 4 bases short and J 2 bases short, with 13 bases between. CDR3 sequence reads: CATSNYGRPTDTQYF. For the CDR3, the DNA is TGTGCCACCAGCAACTACGGACGCCCCACAGATACGCAGTATTTT.

The J gene is TRBJ1-3, the V gene TRBV2; D is ambiguous. The germline V and J ends were trimmed by 7 bases and 4 bases, with 5 bases remaining between them. Germline V gene lookup returns CDR1 SNHLY and CDR2 FYNNEI. This CDR3 has 11 amino acids. In nucleotides, the CDR3 is TGTGCCAGCAACGGAGGAAACACCATATATTTT. Translation: CASNGGNTIYF.

There are a few counts of this clonotype. The DNA for the CDR3 is TGTGCCAGCAGTACGGACTTACAAGAGACCCAGTACTTC. It codes for CASSTDLQETQYF. The chain combines TRBV7-2 with TRBJ2-5; tentative D call: TRBD2 (5 bases). V lost 6 bases, J lost 2 bases, and 10 bases lay in between. The germline CDR1 and CDR2 sequences are SGHTA and FQGNSA. The CDR3 is 13 amino acids.

This clonotype occurred a few times. The J gene is TRBJ2-7, the V gene TRBV6-2 or TRBV6-3, with TRBD1 matching over 8 bases. CDR3 length: 14 residues. V lost 5 bases and J lost 2; bases outside the gene matches: 5. Germline CDR1 and CDR2: MNHEY and SVGEGT. The CDR3 DNA is TGTGCCAGCAGTGGACAGGGATATACCTACGAGCAGTACTTC. Residues: CASSGQGYTYEQYF.

This chain uses TRBV12-5 with TRBJ2-5; 13 nucleotides align to TRBD2. Unmatched junction bases numbered 10, after V lost 0 bases and J lost 3 bases. Germline lookup yields CDR1 LGHNT and CDR2 FRNRAP. The CDR3 loop spans 19 amino acids. The CDR3 DNA sequence: TGTGCTAGTGGTTTGGTACAGACTAGCGGGGGGACTTATAAAGAGACCCAGTACTTC. This sequence encodes CASGLVQTSGGTYKETQYF.

This clonotype was counted many times. The J gene is TRBJ1-1, the V gene TRBV6-1; no clear D. The CDR3 consists of 15 residues. The germline V gene encodes CDR1 MNHNS and CDR2 SASEGT. Trimming shortened V by 2 bases and J by 4 bases, and 14 bases separated the two germline ends. The CDR3 region has the DNA TGTGCCAGCAGTGAATCCCCCGCCCCGGGCACTGAAGCTTTCTTT. It yields the protein CASSESPAPGTEAFF.

This clonotype was seen ten or more times. The chain joins TRBV7-9 to TRBJ2-1; D perhaps matches TRBD1 (6 bases). From germline, CDR1 is SEHNR and CDR2 FQNEAQ (reference sequence). Trimming took off 5 bases at V and 4 bases at J, with 18 bases between the two ends. The CDR3 runs 16 residues. The CDR3 sequence is CASSHDRDTIYNEQFF. In DNA form, the CDR3 reads TGTGCCAGCAGCCACGACCGGGACACCATTTACAATGAGCAGTTCTTC.

To note about this clonotype: The junction differs from germline at one of its ends, possibly a read error. This chain uses TRBV20-1 with TRBJ1-6; D is uncertain. Germline CDR1 and CDR2: DFQATT and SNEGSKA (reference sequence). The CDR3 spans 16 residues. CDR3: CCARDGSDRMNSPLHF. The DNA of the CDR3 is TGCTGTGCTAGAGATGGATCGGACCGAATGAATTCACCCCTCCACTTT.

This clonotype was seen more than once but under ten times. The chain carries TRBV29-1 and TRBJ1-2, with TRBD1 as a possible D gene (6 bases). The CDR3 consists of 13 residues. Germline assignment: CDR1 SQVTM and CDR2 ANQGSEA. Trimming took off 7 bases at V and 7 bases at J, with 19 bases between the two ends. This chain's CDR3 is CSDGSGAYFGYTF. CDR3 nucleotide sequence: TGCAGCGACGGGTCGGGGGCGTACTTTGGCTACACCTTC.

The chain links TRBV15 to TRBJ2-7, with D unresolved. CDR3 size: 15 residues. The V gene's germline CDR1 is LNHNV and CDR2 YYDKDF (reference sequence). Trimming cost V 1 base and J 7 bases, with 17 bases left between them. The CDR3, as DNA: TGTGCCACCAGCAGAGGACTCGAGTCAACTAATGAGCAGTACTTC. Amino acid sequence: CATSRGLESTNEQYF.

This clonotype was detected once. J is TRBJ2-1 and V is TRBV6-2 or TRBV6-3, with D perhaps TRBD1 or TRBD2 (5 bases each). The CDR3 runs 15 residues. Germline V gene lookup returns CDR1 MNHEY and CDR2 SVGEGT. Deletions cut 6 bases from V and 8 bases from J, with 20 bases between. As DNA, the CDR3 is TGTGCCAGCAGCTCTAGGGAAGGGACCCCGGATGAGCAGTTCTTC. Translated, it gives CASSSREGTPDEQFF.

The table lists this clonotype with a few counts. The CDR3 spells CASSQDGTGVPSGANVLTF. CDR3 nucleotide sequence: TGCGCCAGCAGCCAGGACGGGACAGGGGTCCCCTCTGGGGCCAACGTCCTGACTTTC. This rearrangement joins TRBV4-3 to TRBJ2-6; 10 positions match TRBD1. Germline CDR1 LGHNA, CDR2 YSLEER. The CDR3 consists of 19 residues. V lost 3 bases, J lost 0 bases, and 8 bases stayed unmatched.

This clonotype was detected a few times. V usage is TRBV4-1 and J usage is TRBJ2-1, with 8 bases lining up with TRBD2. J lost 3 bases, V lost 0 bases, and 16 bases had no gene match. Germline V gene lookup returns CDR1 MGHRA and CDR2 YSYEKL. The CDR3 has 20 amino acids. CDR3 bases: TGCGCCAGCAGCCAAGACGGGGGTGCTCAGCGGGGGCCCTACTACAATGAGCAGTTCTTC. Amino acid sequence: CASSQDGGAQRGPYYNEQFF.

This clonotype came up a few times. The chain links TRBV19 to TRBJ2-1, with 8 bases identical to TRBD2. With V trimmed by 4 bases and J by 9 bases, 11 bases remained unmatched. CDR1 is LNHDA and CDR2 is SQIVND in the germline V gene (reference sequence). The CDR3 has 15 amino acids. The CDR3 loop reads CASSTRGGKVGEQFF. The CDR3, as DNA: TGTGCCAGTAGTACACGGGGGGGAAAAGTGGGTGAGCAGTTCTTC.

This clonotype was picked up a small number of times. This chain connects TRBV7-9 to TRBJ2-1; 9 bases agree with TRBD1. V lost 4 bases and J lost 7; bases outside the gene matches: 8. CDR1 is SEHNR and CDR2 is FQNEAQ in the germline V gene (reference sequence). The CDR3 runs to 15 residues. The CDR3 here is CASSSPGQGLNEQFF. CDR3 DNA sequence: TGTGCCAGCAGCTCACCGGGACAGGGATTAAATGAGCAGTTCTTC.

Here the CDR3 DNA reads TGTGCCAGCAGCATTTACAGGGGGCTGAACACCGGGGAGCTGTTTTTT. It specifies CASSIYRGLNTGELFF. V and J are TRBV6-1 and TRBJ2-2, with TRBD1 identical over 9 bases. The CDR3 spans 16 residues. Trimming cost V 6 bases and J 1 base; bases outside gene matches: 6. Germline-derived CDR1 and CDR2 are MNHNS and SASEGT.

V is TRBV28 and J is TRBJ1-1; D perhaps matches TRBD1 (6 bases). Looked up from germline, CDR1 is MDHEN and CDR2 is SYDVKM. CDR3 length: 14 amino acids. V lost 8 bases to trimming and J lost 1 base, with 14 bases between them. Here the CDR3 reads CASSYQQGNTEAFF. The CDR3 DNA follows: TGTGCCAGCTCTTATCAACAGGGGAACACTGAAGCTTTCTTT.